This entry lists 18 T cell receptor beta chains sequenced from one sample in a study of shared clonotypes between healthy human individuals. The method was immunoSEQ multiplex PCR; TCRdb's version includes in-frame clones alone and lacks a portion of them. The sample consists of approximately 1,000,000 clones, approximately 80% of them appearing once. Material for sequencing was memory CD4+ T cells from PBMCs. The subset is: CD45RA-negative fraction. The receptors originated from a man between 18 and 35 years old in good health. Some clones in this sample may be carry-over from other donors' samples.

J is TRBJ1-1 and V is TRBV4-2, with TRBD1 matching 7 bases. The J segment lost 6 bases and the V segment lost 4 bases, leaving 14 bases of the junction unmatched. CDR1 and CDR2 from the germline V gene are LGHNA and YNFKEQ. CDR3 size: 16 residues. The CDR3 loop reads CASSPVGGGAFAEAFF. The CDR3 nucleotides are TGTGCCAGCAGCCCGGTTGGAGGGGGCGCCTTCGCTGAAGCTTTCTTT.

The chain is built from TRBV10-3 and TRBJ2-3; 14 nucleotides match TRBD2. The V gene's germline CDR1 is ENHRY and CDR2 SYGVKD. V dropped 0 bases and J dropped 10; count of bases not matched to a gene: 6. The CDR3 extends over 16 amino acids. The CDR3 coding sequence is TGTGCCATCAGTGAGTCGGGGGGACTAGCGGGAGTAGCGCAGTATTTT. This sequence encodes CAISESGGLAGVAQYF.

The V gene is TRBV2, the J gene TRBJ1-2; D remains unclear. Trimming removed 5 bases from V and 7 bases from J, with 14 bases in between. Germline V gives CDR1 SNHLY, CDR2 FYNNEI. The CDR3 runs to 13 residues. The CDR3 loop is CASSQEQVRGYTF. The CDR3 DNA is TGTGCCAGCAGTCAAGAACAAGTTCGTGGCTACACCTTC.

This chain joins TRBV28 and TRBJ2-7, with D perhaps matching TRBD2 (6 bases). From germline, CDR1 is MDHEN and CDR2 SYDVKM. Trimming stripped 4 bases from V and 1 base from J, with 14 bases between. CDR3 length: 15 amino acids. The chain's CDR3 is CASSSPGTRSYEQYF. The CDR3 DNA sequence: TGTGCCAGCAGTTCCCCCGGGACTCGATCCTACGAGCAGTACTTC.

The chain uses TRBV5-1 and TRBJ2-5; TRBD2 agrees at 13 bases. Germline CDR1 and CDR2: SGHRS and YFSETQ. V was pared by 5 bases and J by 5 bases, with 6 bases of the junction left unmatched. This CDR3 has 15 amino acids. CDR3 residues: CASRGLAGVGETQYF. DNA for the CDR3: TGCGCCAGCAGAGGACTAGCGGGAGTCGGGGAGACCCAGTACTTC.

The CDR3 DNA reads TGTGCCTGGAGTAGCCAGAGGGCTAGCGAGCAGTACTTC. Its translation: CAWSSQRASEQYF. The V gene is TRBV30, the J gene TRBJ2-7, with D tentatively TRBD2 (5 bases). V was clipped by 2 bases and J by 6 bases, with 14 bases between them. The CDR3 is 13 residues long. The germline V gene encodes CDR1 GTSNPN and CDR2 SVGIG (reference sequence).

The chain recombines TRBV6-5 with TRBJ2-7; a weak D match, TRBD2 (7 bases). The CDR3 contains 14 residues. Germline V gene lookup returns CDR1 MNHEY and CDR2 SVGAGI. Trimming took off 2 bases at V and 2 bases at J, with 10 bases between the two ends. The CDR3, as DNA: TGTGCCAGCAGTTACAAAGGGGGGGCCTACGAGCAGTACTTC. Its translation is CASSYKGGAYEQYF.

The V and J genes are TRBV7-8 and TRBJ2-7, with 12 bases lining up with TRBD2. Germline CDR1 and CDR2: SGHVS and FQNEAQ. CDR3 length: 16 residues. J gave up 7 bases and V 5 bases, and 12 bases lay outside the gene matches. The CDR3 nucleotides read TGTGCCAGCAGCGCAGGAGGGCTAGCGGGAGGGAGAGAGCAGTACTTC. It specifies CASSAGGLAGGREQYF.

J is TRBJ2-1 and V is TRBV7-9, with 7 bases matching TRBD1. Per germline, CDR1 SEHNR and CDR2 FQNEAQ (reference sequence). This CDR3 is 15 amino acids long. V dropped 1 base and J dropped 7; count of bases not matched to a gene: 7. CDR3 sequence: CASSLEGARGNEQFF. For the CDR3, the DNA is TGTGCCAGCAGCTTAGAGGGGGCGCGAGGGAATGAGCAGTTCTTC.

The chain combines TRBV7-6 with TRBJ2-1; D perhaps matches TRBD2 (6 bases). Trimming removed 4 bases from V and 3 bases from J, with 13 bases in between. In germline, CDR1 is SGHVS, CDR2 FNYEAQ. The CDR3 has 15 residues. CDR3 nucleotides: TGTGCCAGCAGCTCCCGGGACTCCAACTACAATGAGCAGTTCTTC. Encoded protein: CASSSRDSNYNEQFF.

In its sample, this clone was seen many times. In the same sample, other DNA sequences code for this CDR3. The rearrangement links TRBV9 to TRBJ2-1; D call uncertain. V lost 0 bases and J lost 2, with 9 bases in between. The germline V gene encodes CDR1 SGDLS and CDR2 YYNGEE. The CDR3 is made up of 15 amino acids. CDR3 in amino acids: CASSVDGSAYNEQFF. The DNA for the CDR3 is TGTGCCAGCAGCGTAGATGGGTCAGCCTACAATGAGCAGTTCTTC.

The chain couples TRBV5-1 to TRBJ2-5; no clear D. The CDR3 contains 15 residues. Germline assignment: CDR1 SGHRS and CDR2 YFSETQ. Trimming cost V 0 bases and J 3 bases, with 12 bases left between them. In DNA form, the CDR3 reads TGCGCCAGCAGCTTGGGGGCCGGGCAGGAAGAGACCCAGTACTTC. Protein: CASSLGAGQEETQYF. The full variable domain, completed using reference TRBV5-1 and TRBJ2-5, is KAGVTQTPRYLIKTRGQQVTLSCSPISGHRSVSWYQQTPGQGLQFLFEYFSETQRNKGNFPGRFSGRQFSNSRSEMNVSTLELGDSALYLCASSLGAGQEETQYFGPGTRLLVL.

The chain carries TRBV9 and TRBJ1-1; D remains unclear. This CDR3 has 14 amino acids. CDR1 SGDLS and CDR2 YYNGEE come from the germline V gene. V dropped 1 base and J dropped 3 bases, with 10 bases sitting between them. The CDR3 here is CASSVQSVDTEAFF. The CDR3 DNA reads TGTGCCAGCAGCGTACAGTCCGTGGACACTGAAGCTTTCTTT.

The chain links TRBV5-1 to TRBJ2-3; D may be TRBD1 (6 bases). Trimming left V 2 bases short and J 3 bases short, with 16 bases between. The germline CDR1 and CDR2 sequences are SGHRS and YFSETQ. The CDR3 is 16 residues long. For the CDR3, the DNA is TGCGCCAGCAGCTTAGATGGACAGCCTGGGACAGATACGCAGTATTTT. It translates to CASSLDGQPGTDTQYF.

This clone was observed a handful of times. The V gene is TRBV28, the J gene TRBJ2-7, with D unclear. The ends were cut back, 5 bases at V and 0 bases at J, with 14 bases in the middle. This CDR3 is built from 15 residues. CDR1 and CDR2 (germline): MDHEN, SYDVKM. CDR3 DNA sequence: TGTGCCAGCAGTCCCCAAGTCTATACCTCCTACGAGCAGTACTTC. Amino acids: CASSPQVYTSYEQYF.

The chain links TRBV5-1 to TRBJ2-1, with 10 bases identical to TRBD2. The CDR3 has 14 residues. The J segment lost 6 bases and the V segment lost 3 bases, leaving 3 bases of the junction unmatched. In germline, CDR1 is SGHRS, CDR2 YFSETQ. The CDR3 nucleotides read TGCGCCAGCAGCTCGGCTAGCGGGAGCAATGAGCAGTTCTTC. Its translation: CASSSASGSNEQFF.

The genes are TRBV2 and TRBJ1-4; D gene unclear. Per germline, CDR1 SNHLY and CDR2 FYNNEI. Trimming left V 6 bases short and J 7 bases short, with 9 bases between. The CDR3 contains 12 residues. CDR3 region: CASSPMGEKLFF. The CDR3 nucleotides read TGTGCCAGCAGCCCCATGGGTGAAAAACTGTTTTTT.

The CDR3 nucleotides are TGTGCCAGCAGCCCGACCCAGGGACCTGGAAACACCATATATTTT. Translation gives CASSPTQGPGNTIYF. The chain has TRBV11-2 and TRBJ1-3, with D perhaps matching TRBD1 (5 bases). The length of the CDR3 is 15 residues. CDR1 and CDR2 from the germline V gene are SGHAT and FQNNGV. Deletions cut 5 bases from V and 2 bases from J, with 13 bases between.